The rows below give T cell receptor beta chains drawn from one sample of a study of cytomegalovirus exposure and HLA in healthy donors. Measured with immunoSEQ multiplex PCR; TCRdb has only the in-frame clones, and not every one. The table lists more than 45,000 clones, 80% to 90% of them singletons. The sequencing sample was made of PBMCs. These receptors all come from a woman under 30 in good health and CMV-seronegative. CDR3s include the opening cysteine and the closing phenylalanine or tryptophan. The D gene is left open where the match is weak. Clone size is given for some rows only: seen once, a few or many times, or a class if the clone is expanded.

.	TRBV9	TRBJ2-7	.	CASSVATGSSYEQYF	TGTGCCAGCAGCGTAGCTACAGGGAGCTCCTACGAGCAGTACTTC
.	TRBV7-2	TRBJ1-2	.	CASSKGGGLLYGYTF	TGTGCCAGCAGCAAAGGGGGGGGGCTGCTCTATGGCTACACCTTC
TRBD2	TRBV6-5	TRBJ2-1	.	CASRSGLAVYNEQFF	TGTGCCAGCAGATCAGGACTAGCGGTCTACAATGAGCAGTTCTTC
.	TRBV18	TRBJ2-7	once	CASSPEYEQYF	TGTGCCAGCTCACCAGAGTACGAGCAGTACTTC
.	TRBV28	TRBJ1-4	.	CASSPAGREEKLFF	TGTGCCAGCAGTCCCGCGGGGCGGGAGGAAAAACTGTTTTTT
TRBD2	TRBV9	TRBJ2-1	.	CASSVQGGLAGRNEQFF	TGTGCCAGCAGCGTACAGGGTGGACTAGCGGGTCGCAATGAGCAGTTCTTC
.	TRBV29-1	TRBJ1-1	.	CSGAGIMNTEAFF	TGCAGCGGGGCAGGGATCATGAACACTGAAGCTTTCTTT
.	TRBV19	TRBJ1-5	.	CASSPPPGYSNQPQHF	TGTGCCAGTAGTCCCCCCCCAGGGTATAGCAATCAGCCCCAGCATTTT
.	TRBV5-1	TRBJ2-7	few	CASSLITRRDEQYF	TGCGCCAGCAGCTTGATTACGCGTAGAGACGAGCAGTACTTC
TRBD1	TRBV27	TRBJ2-1	.	CAAGGNEQFF	TGTGCCGCAGGGGGCAATGAGCAGTTCTTC
.	TRBV27	TRBJ2-1	.	CASSLAIPGRTVGEQFF	TGTGCCAGCAGTTTAGCGATTCCGGGACGGACAGTGGGTGAGCAGTTCTTC
.	TRBV7-6	TRBJ1-5	.	CASSFPGQPQHF	TGTGCCAGCAGCTTTCCGGGGCAGCCCCAGCATTTT
.	TRBV25-1	TRBJ1-1	.	CASRTSTEAFF	TGTGCCAGCAGAACGAGCACTGAAGCTTTCTTT
.	TRBV7-2	TRBJ2-1	few	CASSLESTTGANEQFF	TGTGCCAGCAGCTTAGAATCCACCACGGGAGCCAATGAGCAGTTCTTC
TRBD2	TRBV7-2	TRBJ2-1	.	CASSLALASGGDEQFF	TGTGCCAGCAGCTTAGCGCTGGCTAGCGGGGGGGATGAGCAGTTCTTC